The next 23 T cell receptor beta chains were all read from a single sample in a study of CD8+CD57+ T cells in acquired aplastic anemia. CD8+CD57+ cell expansion had been shown by flow cytometry in patients chosen for sequencing. Genomic DNA, the template, was used for profiling of the TCR beta VDJ and CDR3. TCRdb ran MiXCR on the reads and lists one entry per CDR3 protein. Of 180,000 or so distinct CDR3 sequences listed, 48% are singletons. The material sequenced was sorted CD4+, CD8+, or CD8+CD57+ T cells (not recorded which) from PBMCs. Receptors were obtained from a human donor with aplastic anemia.

V gene TRBV24-1 combines with J gene TRBJ2-3; no definite D call. The CDR3 sequence is 12 residues long. Trimming pared 7 bases from V and 4 bases from J, leaving 8 bases between. Germline V gene sequence: CDR1 KGHDR, CDR2 SFDVKD. This chain's CDR3 is CATSRRADTQYF. The CDR3 bases are TGTGCCACCAGCAGGCGAGCAGATACGCAGTATTTT.

The chain couples TRBV14 to TRBJ2-7; D ambiguous. Trimming took 0 bases from V and 4 from J, leaving 19 bases between them. Per the germline V gene, CDR1 is SGHDN and CDR2 is FVKESK. The CDR3 sequence is 17 residues long. CDR3 protein: CASSQDELGRTPYEQYF. The DNA for the CDR3 is TGTGCCAGCAGCCAAGACGAGTTGGGCAGGACGCCTTACGAGCAGTACTTC.

This clonotype came up many times. The genes are TRBV28 and TRBJ1-2; TRBD1 is a possible D gene (6 bases). The germline CDR1 and CDR2 sequences are MDHEN and SYDVKM. V was cut by 4 bases and J by 0 bases, with 12 bases left in between. This CDR3 has 15 residues. CDR3 sequence (DNA): TGTGCCAGCAGTTCCACCGGGACACCTAACTATGGCTACACCTTC. Residues: CASSSTGTPNYGYTF.

V and J are TRBV24-1 and TRBJ2-7; D might be TRBD2 (6 bases). Trimming stripped 5 bases from V and 6 bases from J, with 19 bases between. The germline V gene has CDR1 KGHDR and CDR2 SFDVKD. This CDR3 has 15 amino acids. CDR3 residues: CATSARRAGLGEQYF. DNA of the CDR3: TGTGCCACCAGTGCTAGGAGGGCAGGGCTGGGCGAGCAGTACTTC.

This clonotype has at least ten counts. This sequence joins TRBV7-8 and TRBJ1-4; the match to TRBD1 covers 9 bases. CDR3 size: 14 residues. Germline CDR1 SGHVS, CDR2 FQNEAQ. Trimming cost V 3 bases and J 8 bases; bases outside gene matches: 4. CDR3 amino acids: CASSFSTGGEKLFF. The CDR3 DNA follows: TGTGCCAGCAGCTTTTCGACAGGGGGGGAAAAACTGTTTTTT. The full variable domain, completed using reference TRBV7-8 and TRBJ1-4, is GAGVSQSPRYKVAKRGQDVALRCDPISGHVSLFWYQQALGQGPEFLTYFQNEAQLDKSGLPSDRFFAERPEGSVSTLKIQRTQQEDSAVYLCASSFSTGGEKLFFGSGTQLSVL.

A few counts support this clonotype. The rearrangement links TRBV10-2 to TRBJ1-6, with 7 bases matching TRBD1. V gave up 4 bases and J gave up 10 bases; unmatched junction bases: 7. CDR1 is WSHSY and CDR2 is SAAADI in the germline V gene. The CDR3 length is 14 residues. CDR3 residues: CASSGDSLRSPLHF. The CDR3 nucleotides read TGCGCCAGCAGTGGGGACAGCCTTAGGTCACCCCTCCACTTT.

The V gene is TRBV5-1, the J gene TRBJ2-7; D remains ambiguous. This CDR3 has 13 amino acids. Per the germline V gene, CDR1 is SGHRS and CDR2 is YFSETQ. Trimming cost V 2 bases and J 4 bases, with 10 bases left between them. DNA for the CDR3: TGCGCCAGCAGCTTAAACCCGGGTTACGAGCAGTACTTC. Translated: CASSLNPGYEQYF.

With regard to this clonotype: A junction boundary mismatches the germline segment, possibly from a read error. The genes are TRBV10-3 and TRBJ1-6; D not certain. CDR1 and CDR2 from the germline V gene are ENHRY and SYGVKD. CDR3 length: 14 residues. The CDR3: CASSDTGDYSPLHF. CDR3 DNA: TGTGCCAGCAGTGATACCGGAGATTATTCACCCCTCCACTTT.

The V gene is TRBV29-1, the J gene TRBJ1-1; D unresolved. V was trimmed by 6 bases and J by 5 bases, leaving 16 bases between them. The CDR3 spans 13 residues. The germline CDR1 and CDR2 sequences are SQVTM and ANQGSEA. The DNA of the CDR3 is TGCAGCGTCGCCGTGAGGGCGGATACTGAAGCTTTCTTT. This sequence encodes CSVAVRADTEAFF.

This chain links TRBV11-1 with TRBJ2-1; 14 bases line up with TRBD2. V lost 3 bases, J lost 6 bases, and 13 bases stayed unmatched. Germline lookup yields CDR1 SGHAT and CDR2 FQDESV (reference sequence). CDR3 length: 19 amino acids. This chain's CDR3 is CASSFWGLAGVEGFNEQFF. The CDR3 DNA is TGTGCCAGCAGCTTTTGGGGACTAGCGGGAGTGGAGGGGTTCAATGAGCAGTTCTTC.

V gene TRBV6-4 combines with J gene TRBJ2-1; no firm D call. CDR3 length equals 17 residues. Germline-derived CDR1 and CDR2 are MRHNA and SNTAGT. V gave up 2 bases and J gave up 4 bases, with 18 bases separating them. This chain's CDR3 is CASSDRETASLYNEQFF. The CDR3 DNA reads TGTGCCAGCAGTGACAGAGAAACAGCCTCTCTTTACAATGAGCAGTTCTTC.

The chain recombines TRBV9 with TRBJ2-7; 9 bases are a match to TRBD1. Germline V lookup: CDR1 SGDLS, CDR2 YYNGEE. There are 16 residues in the CDR3. The ends lost 0 bases at V and 5 bases at J; junction bases unmatched: 9. CDR3: CASSVASGTGRDEQYF. CDR3 nucleotides: TGTGCCAGCAGCGTAGCTTCCGGGACAGGGAGGGACGAGCAGTACTTC.

To note about this clonotype: This may stem from a read error, because a much larger clone lies one nucleotide away. The chain joins TRBV5-1 to TRBJ1-1; possibly TRBD1 for D (5 bases). CDR3 length equals 14 residues. Trimming took 1 base from V and 3 from J, leaving 10 bases between them. Germline V gene data show CDR1 as SGHRS and CDR2 as YFSETQ. CDR3 region: CASSLSGGDTEAFF. The CDR3 nucleotides are TGCGCCAGCAGCTTGTCCGGGGGAGACACTGAAGCTTTCTTT.

This clonotype was observed many times. The CDR3 sequence is CASSSQSGYGYTF. CDR3 nucleotides: TGTGCCAGCAGCTCTCAATCAGGGTATGGCTACACCTTC. This chain uses TRBV7-3 with TRBJ1-2, with D possibly matching TRBD1 (5 bases). Germline V gene lookup returns CDR1 SGHTA and CDR2 FQGTGA. The CDR3 extends over 13 amino acids. The V and J ends lost 4 bases and 5 bases respectively, with 11 bases between them. The complete variable domain, with remaining parts taken from reference TRBV7-3 and TRBJ1-2, reads GAGVSQTPSNKVTEKGKYVELRCDPISGHTALYWYRQSLGQGPEFLIYFQGTGAADDSGLPNDRFFAVRPEGSVSTLKIQRTERGDSAVYLCASSSQSGYGYTFGSGTRLTVV.

In regard to this clonotype: This clone may be a read error of a much larger clone one base away. This rearrangement joins TRBV6-1 to TRBJ1-4; D call uncertain. Germline V gene lookup returns CDR1 MNHNS and CDR2 SASEGT. The CDR3 is 16 amino acids. The CDR3 loop reads CASSAAAVTTSEKLFF. For the CDR3, the DNA is TGTGCCAGCAGTGCGGCAGCAGTGACAACTAGTGAAAAACTGTTTTTT.

The chain is built from TRBV6-1 and TRBJ1-1; D not certain. V lost 6 bases, J lost 2 bases, and 13 bases lay in between. CDR1 MNHNS and CDR2 SASEGT come from the germline V gene. The CDR3 is 14 residues long. Here the CDR3 reads CASRGGSRNTEAFF. CDR3 bases: TGTGCCAGCAGAGGAGGCAGCCGAAACACTGAAGCTTTCTTT.

This clonotype was detected only once. A junction end diverges from the germline sequence, so it may reflect a read error. The J gene is TRBJ2-2, the V gene TRBV7-7, with unresolved D. This CDR3 region has 13 residues. Germline V gene sequence: CDR1 SSHAT, CDR2 FNYEAQ (reference sequence). This CDR3 reads CASSPALTGELFF. As DNA, the CDR3 is TGTGCTAGCAGTCCCGCGCTCACCGGGGAGCTGTTTTTT.

On this clonotype itself: An end of the junction differs from the germline gene, which may be a read error. This chain links TRBV11-2 with TRBJ2-3; D is undetermined. The CDR3 covers 15 residues. The germline gives CDR1 SGHAT, CDR2 FQNNGV. The CDR3 region has the DNA TGTACCAGCAGCGAGACTGCCTCTAGCACAGATACGCAGTATTTT. Translating it yields CTSSETASSTDTQYF. The full variable domain, in which reference TRBV11-2 and TRBJ2-3 provide the parts outside the CDR3, is EAGVAQSPRYKIIEKRQSVAFWCNPISGHATLYWYQQILGQGPKLLIQFQNNGVVDDSQLPKDRFSAERLKGVDSTLKIQPAKLEDSAVYLCTSSETASSTDTQYFGPGTRLTVL.

This clonotype was seen repeatedly, ten times or more. CDR3 protein: CASSAGETQYF. The CDR3 DNA reads as TGTGCCAGCAGCGCAGGGGAGACCCAGTACTTC. The chain employs TRBV9 and TRBJ2-5; D possibly corresponds to TRBD1 (5 bases). The germline CDR1 and CDR2 sequences are SGDLS and YYNGEE. The CDR3 covers 11 residues. Trimming left V 3 bases short and J 5 bases short, with 5 bases between.

The chain couples TRBV20-1 to TRBJ1-6; 7 bases fit TRBD1. Germline V lookup: CDR1 DFQATT, CDR2 SNEGSKA (reference sequence). After removal of 3 bases from V and 8 bases from J, the junction contained 4 bases not matched to a gene. The CDR3 runs to 13 residues. The CDR3 here is CSASYRGDSPLHF. CDR3 coding DNA: TGCAGTGCTAGTTACAGGGGTGATTCACCCCTCCACTTT.

The chain links TRBV10-3 to TRBJ1-3, with TRBD1 matching 7 bases. The germline gives CDR1 ENHRY, CDR2 SYGVKD. This CDR3 comprises 15 residues. Germline trimming cut 10 bases from V and 3 bases from J; bases unmatched to any gene: 12. The CDR3 bases are TGTGCCAGCGCGGAAGGGGGCGCGGATGGAAACACCATATATTTT. This codes for CASAEGGADGNTIYF.

This clonotype has a count of ten or more. The rearrangement joins TRBV2 to TRBJ2-1; TRBD2 is a possible D gene (6 bases). This CDR3 comprises 15 residues. Germline assignment: CDR1 SNHLY and CDR2 FYNNEI. The V gene lost 7 bases and the J gene lost 4 bases, with 17 bases spanning the gap. CDR3 DNA: TGTGCCAGCAAGTCTGGCGGGGTTCTTTACAATGAGCAGTTCTTC. Encoded protein: CASKSGGVLYNEQFF.

There are many counts of this clonotype. The gene calls are TRBV5-1 and TRBJ2-3; 9 bases map to TRBD1. CDR1 is SGHRS and CDR2 is YFSETQ in the germline V gene. Trimming removed 3 bases from V and 4 bases from J; junction bases left unmatched: 9. The CDR3 totals 16 residues. The CDR3 DNA reads TGCGCCAGCAGCTGGACCACAGGGGGCGCCCCAGATACGCAGTATTTT. Translated: CASSWTTGGAPDTQYF.